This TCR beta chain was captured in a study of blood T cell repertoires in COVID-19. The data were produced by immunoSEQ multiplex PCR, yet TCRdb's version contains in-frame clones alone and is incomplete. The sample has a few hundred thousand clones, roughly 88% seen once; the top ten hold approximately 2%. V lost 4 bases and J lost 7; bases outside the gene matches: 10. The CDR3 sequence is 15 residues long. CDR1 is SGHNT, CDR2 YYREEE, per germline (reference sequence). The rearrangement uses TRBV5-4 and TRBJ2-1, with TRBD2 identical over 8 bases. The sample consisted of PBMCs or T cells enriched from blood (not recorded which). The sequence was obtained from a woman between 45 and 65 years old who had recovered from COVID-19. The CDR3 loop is CASSIGLAGSNEQFF. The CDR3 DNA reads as TGTGCCAGCAGCATTGGACTAGCAGGTTCTAATGAGCAGTTCTTC.